The next 19 T cell receptor beta chains were all read from a single sample in a study of radiotherapy plus CTLA-4 blockade in lung cancer. Method: immunoSEQ multiplex PCR; TCRdb's copy keeps in-frame clones and lacks some. The sample has about 81,000 clones, roughly 78% seen once. Sequenced here: peripheral blood, sampled from a patient treated with radiotherapy plus ipilimumab. The receptors were gathered from a human donor with non-small cell lung cancer that progressed on radiotherapy plus ipilimumab.

CDR3 in DNA: TGCGCCAGCAGCCAACTGGGGAGGTCCAATGAGCAGTTCTTC. Encoded protein: CASSQLGRSNEQFF. J is TRBJ2-1 and V is TRBV4-3; D possibly corresponds to TRBD2 (6 bases). The CDR3 covers 14 residues. The V gene's germline CDR1 is LGHNA and CDR2 YSLEER. The V gene lost 2 bases and the J gene lost 6 bases, with 11 bases spanning the gap.

The chain employs TRBV9 and TRBJ2-7; 7 nucleotides match TRBD1. Germline CDR1 reads SGDLS; CDR2 reads YYNGEE. The CDR3 length is 14 residues. Losses at the gene ends were 4 bases for V and 5 bases for J; bases not matched to a gene: 9. CDR3 nucleotide sequence: TGTGCCAGCAGCAAACAGGGGAGTAATGACGAGCAGTACTTC. Translated: CASSKQGSNDEQYF.

CDR3 DNA: TGTGCCAGCAGTTACCGAGGGGCGCCGGAAAAACTGTTTTTT. It yields the protein CASSYRGAPEKLFF. The chain combines TRBV6-5 with TRBJ1-4; a weak D match, TRBD1 (5 bases). The length of the CDR3 is 14 residues. Between the trimmed V and J ends, which lost 2 bases and 8 bases, there was a span of 12 bases. Germline lookup yields CDR1 MNHEY and CDR2 SVGAGI.

The chain uses TRBV28 and TRBJ1-1, with a tentative D call TRBD1 (5 bases). The CDR3 spans 15 residues. Trimming removed 3 bases from V and 4 bases from J, with 15 bases in between. Per the germline V gene, CDR1 is MDHEN and CDR2 is SYDVKM. CDR3 coding DNA: TGTGCCAGCAGTTTGGCAGGGTACCTCGGCACTGAAGCTTTCTTT. Its translation: CASSLAGYLGTEAFF.

V usage is TRBV4-1 and J usage is TRBJ2-6; 8 nucleotides align to TRBD1. The V gene end was trimmed by 1 base and the J gene end by 0 bases; junction bases not matched to a gene: 5. The CDR3 consists of 18 residues. CDR1 is MGHRA and CDR2 is YSYEKL in the germline V gene. The CDR3 region is CASSQGTGSPSGANVLTF. CDR3 nucleotide sequence: TGCGCCAGCAGCCAAGGGACAGGGTCGCCCTCTGGGGCCAACGTCCTGACTTTC.

The chain recombines TRBV28 with TRBJ2-1, with 12 bases matching TRBD2. Germline V gene sequence: CDR1 MDHEN, CDR2 SYDVKM. V trimming: 7 bases; J trimming: 7 bases; junction bases outside the gene matches: 8. The CDR3 length is 15 residues. CDR3 amino acids: CASTSLAGGRNEQFF. CDR3 sequence (DNA): TGTGCCAGCACTTCACTAGCGGGGGGCCGTAATGAGCAGTTCTTC. The variable domain in full, with the rest retrieved from reference TRBV28 and TRBJ2-1, is DVKVTQSSRYLVKRTGEKVFLECVQDMDHENMFWYRQDPGLGLRLIYFSYDVKMKEKGDIPEGYSVSREKKERFSLILESASTNQTSMYLCASTSLAGGRNEQFFGPGTRLTVL.

The chain has TRBV7-9 and TRBJ2-1, with 12 bases identical to TRBD2. Germline values: CDR1 SEHNR, CDR2 FQNEAQ (reference sequence). This CDR3 is 16 amino acids long. J was trimmed by 9 bases and V by 6 bases; bases with no gene match: 12. CDR3 nucleotides: TGTGCCAGCAGGGCCCTACTAGCGGGGGGACAGGGTGAGCAGTTCTTC. Residues: CASRALLAGGQGEQFF.

The chain is built from TRBV27 and TRBJ2-7, with D tentatively TRBD1 or TRBD2 (7 bases each). Trimming removed 4 bases from V and 0 bases from J, with 16 bases in between. The germline CDR1 and CDR2 sequences are MNHEY and SMNVEV (reference sequence). The CDR3 totals 16 residues. The CDR3 here is CASSSQGGLSSYEQYF. The CDR3, as DNA: TGTGCCAGCAGTTCCCAGGGGGGGCTTAGCTCCTACGAGCAGTACTTC.

The V call is TRBV6-5, the J call TRBJ1-1; no clear D. The CDR3 runs 13 residues. Trimming took 7 bases from V and 1 from J, leaving 10 bases between them. Germline V gene data show CDR1 as MNHEY and CDR2 as SVGAGI. The CDR3 here is CASIRVRNTEAFF. CDR3 sequence (DNA): TGTGCCAGCATACGTGTGAGGAACACTGAAGCTTTCTTT.

The chain recombines TRBV4-3 with TRBJ2-3; possibly TRBD2 for D (5 bases). V lost 4 bases and J 0 bases, leaving 20 bases between the germline ends. Germline V CDR1 and CDR2: LGHNA, YSLEER. CDR3 length: 18 residues. CDR3 bases: TGCGCCAGCAGCCGCGGGCACCTGGCTAGACGGAGCACAGATACGCAGTATTTT. This gives the protein CASSRGHLARRSTDTQYF.

The gene calls are TRBV15 and TRBJ2-1; 10 bases line up with TRBD1. The CDR3 loop spans 16 amino acids. J gave up 4 bases and V 0 bases, and 3 bases lay outside the gene matches. CDR1 is LNHNV and CDR2 is YYDKDF in the germline V gene (reference sequence). In DNA, the CDR3 is TGTGCCACCAGCAGAGAAAGGACAGGGGGATACAATGAGCAGTTCTTC. Protein sequence: CATSRERTGGYNEQFF.

The V gene is TRBV30, the J gene TRBJ2-2, with 7 bases identical to TRBD2. Trimming took 5 bases from V and 6 from J; bases not matched to a gene: 12. CDR1 GTSNPN and CDR2 SVGIG come from the germline V gene (reference sequence). The CDR3 length is 15 residues. The CDR3 nucleotides read TGTGCCTGGTATGGGGAGGGGCATGAGCCCGGGGAGCTGTTTTTT. This sequence encodes CAWYGEGHEPGELFF.

V and J are TRBV19 and TRBJ1-4; D gene ambiguous. Trimming stripped 6 bases from V and 8 bases from J, with 13 bases between. This CDR3 contains 13 residues. CDR1 is LNHDA, CDR2 SQIVND, per germline (reference sequence). The CDR3 coding sequence is TGTGCCAGTAGCCCCAGACCTCCGGAAAAACTGTTTTTT. This sequence encodes CASSPRPPEKLFF. Combining the CDR3 with reference TRBV19 and TRBJ1-4 gives the whole variable domain DGGITQSPKYLFRKEGQNVTLSCEQNLNHDAMYWYRQDPGQGLRLIYYSQIVNDFQKGDIAEGYSVSREKKESFPLTVTSAQKNPTAFYLCASSPRPPEKLFFGSGTQLSVL.

The chain uses TRBV28 and TRBJ2-1; 14 bases agree with TRBD2. Germline CDR1 and CDR2: MDHEN and SYDVKM. J lost 6 bases, V lost 1 base, and 2 bases had no gene match. The CDR3 spans 16 residues. Written as DNA, the CDR3 is TGTGCCAGCAGTTTATTGACTAGCGGGAGGGGCAATGAGCAGTTCTTC. Translated: CASSLLTSGRGNEQFF.

The table lists this clone with a few counts. The chain links TRBV4-1 to TRBJ2-7, with D possibly being TRBD2 (6 bases). Per germline, CDR1 MGHRA and CDR2 YSYEKL. CDR3 length equals 15 residues. Between the trimmed V and J ends, which lost 2 bases and 0 bases, there was a span of 11 bases. CDR3 sequence: CASSQLSGSSYEQYF. The CDR3 coding sequence is TGCGCCAGCAGCCAACTAAGCGGGTCCTCCTACGAGCAGTACTTC.

The gene calls are TRBV7-9 and TRBJ2-1; D is ambiguous. The CDR3 sequence is 12 residues long. V lost 4 bases and J lost 4, with 5 bases in between. Per the germline V gene, CDR1 is SEHNR and CDR2 is FQNEAQ (reference sequence). The CDR3 nucleotides read TGTGCCAGCAGCTCCGAGTACAATGAGCAGTTCTTC. Protein product: CASSSEYNEQFF.

This clone was observed a few times. This chain connects TRBV2 to TRBJ2-7; TRBD2 matches 7 bases. The germline gives CDR1 SNHLY, CDR2 FYNNEI. J lost 0 bases, V lost 7 bases, and 6 bases had no gene match. The CDR3 has 14 amino acids. CDR3 sequence: CASKTGGSSYEQYF. Written as DNA, the CDR3 is TGTGCCAGCAAAACGGGGGGAAGCTCCTACGAGCAGTACTTC.

This clone appeared a single time. The gene calls are TRBV4-2 and TRBJ2-1; D is unclear. The CDR3 has 15 amino acids. V shed 0 bases and J shed 5 bases, with 11 bases lying between them. Germline V lookup: CDR1 LGHNA, CDR2 YNFKEQ. The CDR3 coding sequence is TGTGCCAGCAGCCAAGATAACTATAGGAACAATGAGCAGTTCTTC. This sequence encodes CASSQDNYRNNEQFF.

This rearrangement joins TRBV28 to TRBJ2-3, with TRBD2 matching 7 bases. V dropped 6 bases and J dropped 7; count of bases not matched to a gene: 10. Germline V lookup: CDR1 MDHEN, CDR2 SYDVKM. This CDR3 has 14 residues. For the CDR3, the DNA is TGTGCCAGCAGGTTGGGGGGGGAGCTAAATACGCAGTATTTT. Its protein is CASRLGGELNTQYF. Full variable domain (missing parts from reference TRBV28 and TRBJ2-3): DVKVTQSSRYLVKRTGEKVFLECVQDMDHENMFWYRQDPGLGLRLIYFSYDVKMKEKGDIPEGYSVSREKKERFSLILESASTNQTSMYLCASRLGGELNTQYFGPGTRLTVL.